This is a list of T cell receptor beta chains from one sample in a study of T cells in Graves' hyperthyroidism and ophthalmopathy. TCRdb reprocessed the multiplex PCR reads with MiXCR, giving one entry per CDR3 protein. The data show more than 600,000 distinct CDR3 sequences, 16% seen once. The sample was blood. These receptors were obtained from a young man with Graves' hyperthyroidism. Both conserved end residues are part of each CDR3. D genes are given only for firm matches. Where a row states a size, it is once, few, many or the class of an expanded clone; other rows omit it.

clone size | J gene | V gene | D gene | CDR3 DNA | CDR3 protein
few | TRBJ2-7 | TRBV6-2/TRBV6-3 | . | TGTGCCAGCAGCTACTCTTTAGGGGCCAGACGGGGGTCCTACGAGCAGTACTTC | CASSYSLGARRGSYEQYF
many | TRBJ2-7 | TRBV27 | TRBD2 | TGTGCCAGCAGTTTGACTAGCGGGAGTGACCCGCAGTACTTC | CASSLTSGSDPQYF
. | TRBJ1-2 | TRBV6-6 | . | TGTGCCAGCAAGGGAAACTCCGGCTACACCTTC | CASKGNSGYTF
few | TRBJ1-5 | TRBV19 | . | TGTGCCAGTAGTATAGAGAGAAGCAATCAGCCCCAGCATTTT | CASSIERSNQPQHF
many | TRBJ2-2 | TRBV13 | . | TGTGCCAGCACACCGCGCCGGGGCGGAGGGGAGCTGTTTTTT | CASTPRRGGGELFF
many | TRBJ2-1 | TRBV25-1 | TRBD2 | TGTGCCAGCAGTGGGGCGGTCTCGCCCGGGAGCGGGATAACAATGGCTGGCTACAATGAGCAGTTCTTC | CASSGAVSPGSGITMAGYNEQFF
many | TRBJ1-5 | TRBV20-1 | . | TGCAGTGCTAGAGGACAGTTCAATCAGCCCCAGCATTTT | CSARGQFNQPQHF
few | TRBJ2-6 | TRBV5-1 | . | TGCGCCAGCAGCTGGGCCCCGAGTTCTGGGGCCAACGTCCTGACTTTC | CASSWAPSSGANVLTF
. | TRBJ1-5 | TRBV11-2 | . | TGTGCCAGCAGCTTATTGGCCGGGCGGAGGGGTAGCAATCAGCCCCAGCATTTT | CASSLLAGRRGSNQPQHF
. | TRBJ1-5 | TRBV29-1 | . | TGCAGCGTAGGGGCCGACAATCAGCCCCAGCATTTT | CSVGADNQPQHF